This T cell receptor (beta chain) was sequenced during a study of CD8+ T cells in alopecia areata. RNA extraction was followed by reverse transcription into cDNA, which acted as the sequencing template. TCRdb's copy holds only in-frame clones and misses some; the assay was immunoSEQ multiplex PCR. The sample is made up of some 120,000 clones, none counted only once. CDR1 is NNHDY, CDR2 SYVADS, per germline. V dropped 7 bases and J dropped 0 bases, with 7 bases sitting between them. This CDR3 is built from 12 residues. Study-wide results and caveats: Among patients, TCR sharing was less clear than in mice, a difference possibly due in part to HLA diversity in the patient population.

This clone was recorded many times. What it recognizes is unknown. The listed genes are named as in mouse. The CDR3 end falls 4 residues outside the read, so it is completed with the germline J gene. Source material: lesional skin. This receptor was taken from a C3H/HeJ mouse with alopecia areata. This strain's MHC haplotype is H2-k. This chain uses TRBV13-3 with TRBJ1-1, with D unclear. The CDR3 spells CASQQANTEVFF. The part of the CDR3 DNA that was read is TGTGCCAGCCAGCAGGCAAACACA.